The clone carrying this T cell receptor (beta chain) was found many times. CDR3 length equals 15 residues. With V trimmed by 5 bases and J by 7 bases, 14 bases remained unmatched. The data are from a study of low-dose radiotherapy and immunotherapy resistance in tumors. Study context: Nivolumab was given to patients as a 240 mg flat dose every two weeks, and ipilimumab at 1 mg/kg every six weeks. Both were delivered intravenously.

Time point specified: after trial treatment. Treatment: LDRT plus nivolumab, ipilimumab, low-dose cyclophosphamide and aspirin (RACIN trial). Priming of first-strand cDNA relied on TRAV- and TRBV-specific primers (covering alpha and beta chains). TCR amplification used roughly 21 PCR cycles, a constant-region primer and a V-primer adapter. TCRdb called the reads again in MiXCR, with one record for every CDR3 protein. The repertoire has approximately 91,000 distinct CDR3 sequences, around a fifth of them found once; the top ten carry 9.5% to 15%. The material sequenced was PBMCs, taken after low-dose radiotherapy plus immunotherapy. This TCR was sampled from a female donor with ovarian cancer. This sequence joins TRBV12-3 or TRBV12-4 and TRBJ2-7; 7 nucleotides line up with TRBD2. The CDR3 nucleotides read TGTGCCAGCAGTAGGACTACCTACACCGGGGGGGAGCAGTACTTC. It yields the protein CASSRTTYTGGEQYF.